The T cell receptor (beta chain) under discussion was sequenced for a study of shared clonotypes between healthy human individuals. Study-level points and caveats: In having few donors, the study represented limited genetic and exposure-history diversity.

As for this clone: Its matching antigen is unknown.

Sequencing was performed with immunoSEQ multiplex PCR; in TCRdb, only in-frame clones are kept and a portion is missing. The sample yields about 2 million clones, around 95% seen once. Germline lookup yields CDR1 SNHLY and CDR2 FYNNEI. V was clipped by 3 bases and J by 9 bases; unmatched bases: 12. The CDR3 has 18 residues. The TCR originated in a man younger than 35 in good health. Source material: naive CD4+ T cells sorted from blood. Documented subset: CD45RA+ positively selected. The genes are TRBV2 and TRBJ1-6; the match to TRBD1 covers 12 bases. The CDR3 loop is CASSDVGTGGFKASPLHF. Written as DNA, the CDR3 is TGTGCCAGCAGTGACGTTGGGACAGGGGGCTTTAAAGCTTCACCCCTCCACTTT.